The source of this T cell receptor beta chain is a study of control samples from healthy donors and cancer patients. Trimming removed 4 bases from V and 6 bases from J, with 20 bases in between. Germline V gene lookup returns CDR1 SGHKS and CDR2 YYEKEE (reference sequence). The CDR3 sequence is 16 residues long. Sequenced by immunoSEQ multiplex PCR; TCRdb stores in-frame clones only, minus some. The data show roughly 60,000 clones, 85% to 95% seen once. The specimen was blood. The receptor's source is a man aged 25 to 45 in good health. This rearrangement joins TRBV5-5 to TRBJ1-5; D is unresolved. CDR3 coding DNA: TGTGCCAGCAGCCATCAAGCCCCTGGGTTGGGTCAGCCCCAGCATTTT. It translates to CASSHQAPGLGQPQHF.